Each of the 18 T cell receptor beta chains below was sequenced from the same sample in a study of cytomegalovirus exposure and HLA in healthy donors. The PCR was carried out with 60 Vbeta primers and 13 Jbeta primers. Repertoires were generated with immunoSEQ multiplex PCR, while TCRdb's copy carries only in-frame clones and drops some. Across tens of thousands of clones, the top ten clones capture approximately 1.1% of the sample. The specimen was PBMCs. The receptors here all came from a woman aged 30 to 39 in good health and CMV-seronegative.

The chain joins TRBV7-9 to TRBJ2-1, with TRBD2 matching over 9 bases. CDR3 length equals 14 residues. CDR1 is SEHNR and CDR2 is FQNEAQ in the germline V gene (reference sequence). Trimming at V came to 7 bases and at J to 8 bases, leaving 9 bases not matched to a gene. In nucleotides, the CDR3 is TGTGCCAGCATCCCCCAGCGGGAGGTCCATGAGCAGTTCTTC. It translates to CASIPQREVHEQFF.

The V call is TRBV27, the J call TRBJ1-1; TRBD1 is a possible D gene (6 bases). Germline lookup yields CDR1 MNHEY and CDR2 SMNVEV (reference sequence). The CDR3 extends over 14 amino acids. V was trimmed by 3 bases and J by 4 bases, leaving 12 bases between them. CDR3 in amino acids: CASSFSSGVTEAFF. The CDR3 DNA reads TGTGCCAGCAGTTTCTCTTCAGGGGTCACTGAAGCTTTCTTT.

V gene TRBV6-1 combines with J gene TRBJ1-5; D unresolved. With 6 bases removed from V and 0 bases from J, the gap between germline ends came to 6 bases. This CDR3 is built from 13 residues. Germline loops: CDR1 MNHNS, CDR2 SASEGT. The CDR3 region has the DNA TGTGCCAGCAGCCCTCCTAGCAATCAGCCCCAGCATTTT. Translation gives CASSPPSNQPQHF.

The chain uses TRBV6-6 and TRBJ2-2, with TRBD1 as a possible D gene (5 bases). CDR1 is MNHNY and CDR2 is SVGAGI in the germline V gene (reference sequence). The CDR3 consists of 15 residues. Trimming removed 6 bases from V and 5 bases from J, with 16 bases in between. The CDR3 region has the DNA TGTGCCAGCAGCCTCGTGCAGGGAAGTACCGGGGAGCTGTTTTTT. This encodes CASSLVQGSTGELFF.

This chain connects TRBV4-2 to TRBJ2-1, with D possibly being TRBD2 (5 bases). The V end was cut by 1 base, the J end by 6 bases, with 10 bases between. Germline loops: CDR1 LGHNA, CDR2 YNFKEQ. The CDR3 contains 14 residues. In DNA form, the CDR3 reads TGTGCCAGCAGCCAAGGGGGAGAAGCCAATGAGCAGTTCTTC. This gives the protein CASSQGGEANEQFF.

The chain employs TRBV2 and TRBJ1-3; tentative D call: TRBD1 (6 bases). Trimming stripped 4 bases from V and 3 bases from J, with 10 bases between. The CDR3 contains 14 residues. Germline V CDR1 and CDR2: SNHLY, FYNNEI. This CDR3 reads CASSVAGVGNTIYF. The DNA for the CDR3 is TGTGCCAGCAGTGTGGCAGGGGTTGGAAACACCATATATTTT.

The chain links TRBV5-6 to TRBJ2-1; 7 bases map to TRBD2. The CDR3 runs to 15 residues. Germline CDR1 and CDR2: SGHDT and YYEEEE. The V gene end was trimmed by 6 bases and the J gene end by 2 bases; junction bases not matched to a gene: 8. This CDR3 reads CASIPGREAYNEQFF. DNA for the CDR3: TGTGCCAGCATCCCGGGGAGGGAGGCCTACAATGAGCAGTTCTTC. Filled out from reference TRBV5-6 and TRBJ2-1, the complete variable domain reads DAGVTQSPTHLIKTRGQQVTLRCSPKSGHDTVSWYQQALGQGPQFIFQYYEEEERQRGNFPDRFSGHQFPNYSSELNVNALLLGDSALYLCASIPGREAYNEQFFGPGTRLTVL.

The CDR3 is CASSRVHRSGGPQHF. In nucleotides, the CDR3 is TGTGCCAGCAGCCGAGTCCACAGGTCCGGGGGGCCCCAGCATTTT. This sequence joins TRBV6-1 and TRBJ1-5, with a possible D match to TRBD1 (5 bases). Germline CDR1 and CDR2: MNHNS and SASEGT. Trimming took 6 bases from V and 9 from J, leaving 21 bases between them. The CDR3 has 15 residues.

The chain couples TRBV19 to TRBJ2-1, with D possibly TRBD1 on 6 matching bases. Germline CDR1 and CDR2: LNHDA and SQIVND (reference sequence). The V and J ends lost 8 bases and 9 bases respectively, with 17 bases between them. The length of the CDR3 is 13 residues. In DNA form, the CDR3 reads TGTGCCAGTTCTACAGGGTCTGGTCGTGAGCAGTTCTTC. It specifies CASSTGSGREQFF.

The gene calls are TRBV4-1 and TRBJ1-1; no clear D. In germline, CDR1 is MGHRA, CDR2 YSYEKL. The CDR3 spans 17 residues. V was pared by 0 bases and J by 2 bases, with 16 bases between. The CDR3 sequence is CASSQEGSPNANTEAFF. The DNA of the CDR3 is TGCGCCAGCAGCCAAGAGGGGAGTCCGAACGCAAACACTGAAGCTTTCTTT.

The gene calls are TRBV29-1 and TRBJ2-1, with D possibly being TRBD2 (6 bases). Trimming took 2 bases from V and 0 from J, leaving 8 bases between them. The CDR3 contains 14 residues. Germline CDR1 and CDR2: SQVTM and ANQGSEA. The CDR3 coding sequence is TGCAGCGTTGAATACGGGAGCTCCTACAATGAGCAGTTCTTC. This codes for CSVEYGSSYNEQFF.

This rearrangement joins TRBV6-6 to TRBJ1-1; the D is unclear. This CDR3 has 15 amino acids. The germline V and J ends were trimmed by 7 bases and 0 bases, with 15 bases remaining between them. Germline V gives CDR1 MNHNY, CDR2 SVGAGI (reference sequence). The CDR3 nucleotides read TGTGCCAGCACCCCCACTAGACAATTGAACACTGAAGCTTTCTTT. Its protein is CASTPTRQLNTEAFF.

This sequence joins TRBV7-9 and TRBJ2-1, with 13 bases fitting TRBD2. V was clipped by 4 bases and J by 4 bases; unmatched bases: 7. Per germline, CDR1 SEHNR and CDR2 FQNEAQ (reference sequence). The CDR3 is 17 amino acids. In DNA, the CDR3 is TGTGCCAGCAGCTCCCCCGGGACTAGCGGGATATACAATGAGCAGTTCTTC. It is translated as CASSSPGTSGIYNEQFF.

The V gene is TRBV5-8, the J gene TRBJ1-4, with 11 nucleotides matching TRBD1. This CDR3 is built from 15 residues. V dropped 4 bases and J dropped 4; count of bases not matched to a gene: 3. The germline V gene encodes CDR1 SGHTS and CDR2 YDEGEE. For the CDR3, the DNA is TGTGCCAGCAGCAGGGGGACAGGGGGTAATGAAAAACTGTTTTTT. Translation gives CASSRGTGGNEKLFF.

The V call is TRBV5-1, the J call TRBJ1-2; 7 bases agree with TRBD1. The V and J ends lost 3 bases and 3 bases, in that order; junction bases with no gene match: 2. This CDR3 is 13 amino acids long. The V gene's germline CDR1 is SGHRS and CDR2 YFSETQ. The CDR3 sequence is CASSSTGDYGYTF. The CDR3 region has the DNA TGCGCCAGCAGCTCCACAGGGGACTATGGCTACACCTTC.

The rearrangement links TRBV19 to TRBJ2-2; a weak D match, TRBD2 (6 bases). Germline CDR1 and CDR2: LNHDA and SQIVND (reference sequence). The CDR3 loop spans 16 amino acids. V lost 4 bases to trimming and J lost 6 bases, with 18 bases between them. The chain's CDR3 is CASSTLTRSRAGELFF. CDR3 DNA sequence: TGTGCCAGTAGTACCCTGACTAGAAGTCGAGCCGGGGAGCTGTTTTTT.

V and J are TRBV16 and TRBJ1-1; D ambiguous. CDR1 KGHSY and CDR2 FQNENV come from the germline V gene. The V and J ends lost 0 bases and 1 base respectively, with 6 bases between them. The CDR3 is made up of 14 amino acids. CDR3 amino acids: CASSQSRGNTEAFF. DNA of the CDR3: TGTGCCAGCAGCCAATCCCGAGGGAACACTGAAGCTTTCTTT.

V and J are TRBV2 and TRBJ2-1, with 13 bases matching TRBD2. This CDR3 is 15 amino acids long. J was trimmed by 5 bases and V by 6 bases; bases with no gene match: 4. The germline V gene has CDR1 SNHLY and CDR2 FYNNEI. For the CDR3, the DNA is TGTGCCAGCAGACTAGCGGGAGGGCCTAACAATGAGCAGTTCTTC. Translating it yields CASRLAGGPNNEQFF.